This entry lists 27 T cell receptor beta chains sequenced from one sample in a study of metastatic and nonmetastatic thyroid tumors. TCRdb re-called the PCR reads via MiXCR. Here the sample spans 35,000 to 55,000 clones, more than 3% being singletons. No treatment of any kind had been given to any patient before thyroid surgery. Sequences were obtained from blood. The source of these receptors is a female donor with papillary thyroid cancer or a benign thyroid nodule (not recorded which). Some clones in this sample may be carry-over from other donors' samples.

This clone appeared many times. The chain carries TRBV25-1 and TRBJ2-1; tentatively, D is TRBD1 (6 bases). There are 13 residues in the CDR3. Germline V gene data show CDR1 as MGHDK and CDR2 as SYGVNS. The V end lost 6 bases, the J end lost 9 bases, and 15 bases lay between the germline ends. The DNA of the CDR3 is TGTGCCAGCAGCGGGACACGGCACGTTGAGCAGTTCTTC. It specifies CASSGTRHVEQFF. The variable domain in full, with the rest retrieved from reference TRBV25-1 and TRBJ2-1, is EADIYQTPRYLVIGTGKKITLECSQTMGHDKMYWYQQDPGMELHLIHYSYGVNSTEKGDLSSESTVSRIRTEHFPLTLESARPSHTSQYLCASSGTRHVEQFFGPGTRLTVL.

The table lists this clone with a few counts. This chain joins TRBV6-2 or TRBV6-3 and TRBJ2-3; TRBD2 matches at 10 bases. The V gene's germline CDR1 is MNHEY and CDR2 SVGEGT. J gave up 10 bases and V 6 bases, and 13 bases lay outside the gene matches. The CDR3 spans 15 residues. CDR3 nucleotide sequence: TGTGCCAGCAGACTGAGCGGGGGGGCCCGTCATCCGCAGTATTTT. Its translation is CASRLSGGARHPQYF.

The genes are TRBV6-1 and TRBJ2-2; D remains ambiguous. The CDR3 has 15 amino acids. In germline, CDR1 is MNHNS, CDR2 SASEGT. The V end lost 2 bases, the J end lost 7 bases, and 14 bases lay between the germline ends. The CDR3 sequence: CASSEKVLLGGELFF. DNA of the CDR3: TGTGCCAGCAGTGAAAAGGTCCTACTTGGCGGGGAGCTGTTTTTT.

This clone was counted a few times. The chain carries TRBV28 and TRBJ1-5, with TRBD1 matching 11 bases. The germline gives CDR1 MDHEN, CDR2 SYDVKM. Trimming cost V 6 bases and J 6 bases; bases outside gene matches: 16. This CDR3 has 18 amino acids. The DNA for the CDR3 is TGTGCCAGCAGACCCGGGACAGGGGGTATTTTAGGTAGTCAGCCCCAGCATTTT. Residues: CASRPGTGGILGSQPQHF.

This clone was seen a few times. A much larger clone lies one base from this, so it may be a read error. The chain joins TRBV24-1 to TRBJ2-1, with TRBD1 matching 9 bases. There are 13 residues in the CDR3. Germline CDR1 reads KGHDR; CDR2 reads SFDVKD. The CDR3 loop is CTTRDRVYNEQFF. CDR3 in DNA: TGTACCACCCGGGACAGGGTTTACAATGAGCAGTTCTTC.

This clone showed up just a few times. The junction does not match germline at one end; this may be a read error. V and J are TRBV2 and TRBJ2-7, with D tentatively TRBD2 (9 bases). CDR3 length: 15 amino acids. Per germline, CDR1 SNHLY and CDR2 FYNNEI. This CDR3 is CASSEVGDRQGLAPF. The DNA for the CDR3 is TGTGCCAGCAGTGAAGTTGGGGACAGGCAGGGACTAGCTCCCTTC.

The rearrangement uses TRBV24-1 and TRBJ1-2; 12 positions agree with TRBD1. The germline gives CDR1 KGHDR, CDR2 SFDVKD. CDR3 size: 13 residues. Trimming removed 7 bases from V and 6 bases from J; junction bases left unmatched: 2. As DNA, the CDR3 is TGTGCCACCAGGGGGACAGGGGGCGATGGCTACACCTTC. It specifies CATRGTGGDGYTF.

This clone was detected ten times or more. The rearrangement joins TRBV11-3 to TRBJ2-3; D assignment may be TRBD1 or TRBD2 (5 bases each). The CDR3 has 16 amino acids. Germline V gene sequence: CDR1 SGHNT, CDR2 YENEEA. V was trimmed by 2 bases and J by 7 bases, leaving 19 bases between them. CDR3 sequence (DNA): TGTGCCAGCAGCTTAAAGGGAGCCGACAGCGTTTATACGCAGTATTTT. Its translation is CASSLKGADSVYTQYF.

This clone was counted ten times or more. The V gene is TRBV3-1, the J gene TRBJ2-2; D gene unclear. This CDR3 spans 14 amino acids. Trimming left V 0 bases short and J 4 bases short, with 6 bases between. The germline CDR1 and CDR2 sequences are LGHDT and YNNKEL (reference sequence). CDR3 in amino acids: CASSQEPTTGELFF. The CDR3 DNA follows: TGTGCCAGCAGCCAAGAACCAACCACCGGGGAGCTGTTTTTT.

This chain connects TRBV6-1 to TRBJ1-4; 7 positions match TRBD1. Germline trimming cut 6 bases from V and 5 bases from J; bases unmatched to any gene: 6. Germline loops: CDR1 MNHNS, CDR2 SASEGT. CDR3 length: 14 residues. CDR3 region: CASRYRDRNEKLFF. The CDR3 coding sequence is TGTGCCAGCAGGTACCGGGACAGAAATGAAAAACTGTTTTTT.

This clone appeared many times. The rearrangement links TRBV27 to TRBJ2-1, with D maybe TRBD2 (6 bases). CDR1 and CDR2 (germline): MNHEY, SMNVEV (reference sequence). V lost 1 base and J 9 bases, leaving 16 bases between the germline ends. The CDR3 is 15 amino acids. The CDR3 DNA is TGTGCCAGCAGTTTATATACTAGCACCAAGGGTGAGCAGTTCTTC. This gives the protein CASSLYTSTKGEQFF.

This clone was detected many times. The rearrangement links TRBV20-1 to TRBJ1-6; perhaps TRBD1 as D (5 bases). With 3 bases removed from V and 9 bases from J, the gap between germline ends came to 18 bases. The CDR3 spans 15 residues. Germline V lookup: CDR1 DFQATT, CDR2 SNEGSKA (reference sequence). CDR3 sequence reads: CSARGGGGMISPLHF. In nucleotides, the CDR3 is TGCAGTGCTAGGGGGGGGGGGGGAATGATTTCACCCCTCCACTTT.

This clone was counted at least ten times. The CDR3 DNA follows: TGTGCCAGCAGCCCTATTGGGACTGCTCAAGAGACCCAGTACTTC. It translates to CASSPIGTAQETQYF. The rearrangement uses TRBV5-6 and TRBJ2-5; tentative D call: TRBD2 (6 bases). The V end was cut by 4 bases, the J end by 2 bases, with 15 bases between. Looked up from germline, CDR1 is SGHDT and CDR2 is YYEEEE. This CDR3 region has 15 residues.

The J gene is TRBJ2-3, the V gene TRBV27; D may be TRBD2 (5 bases). Trimming removed 6 bases at V and 1 base at J, with 14 bases between. The germline CDR1 and CDR2 sequences are MNHEY and SMNVEV (reference sequence). The CDR3 consists of 15 residues. The CDR3 DNA sequence: TGTGCCAGCAGACGAGATAGCGACCGCACAGATACGCAGTATTTT. This sequence encodes CASRRDSDRTDTQYF.

The chain combines TRBV7-8 with TRBJ2-1; D perhaps matches TRBD1 (6 bases). V was shortened by 4 bases and J by 10 bases, with 11 bases between the two germline ends. Germline V lookup: CDR1 SGHVS, CDR2 FQNEAQ. CDR3 length equals 12 residues. The CDR3 reads CASSWDTSEQFF. The CDR3 bases are TGTGCCAGCAGCTGGGACACATCCGAGCAGTTCTTC.

In its sample, this clone ranks as medium-sized. This rearrangement joins TRBV3-1 to TRBJ1-6; D perhaps matches TRBD1 (6 bases). The CDR3 sequence is 15 residues long. Trimming cost V 4 bases and J 5 bases, with 12 bases left between them. Germline V gene data show CDR1 as LGHDT and CDR2 as YNNKEL (reference sequence). In DNA form, the CDR3 reads TGTGCCAGCAGCCCGACGGACAGTAATAATTCACCCCTCCACTTT. This gives the protein CASSPTDSNNSPLHF. Drawing the rest from reference TRBV3-1 and TRBJ1-6, the complete variable domain is DTAVSQTPKYLVTQMGNDKSIKCEQNLGHDTMYWYKQDSKKFLKIMFSYNNKELIINETVPNRFSPKSPDKAHLNLHINSLELGDSAVYFCASSPTDSNNSPLHFGNGTRLTVT.

The V call is TRBV5-1, the J call TRBJ2-1, with 9 positions matching TRBD1. J was trimmed by 8 bases and V by 0 bases; bases with no gene match: 3. Per the germline V gene, CDR1 is SGHRS and CDR2 is YFSETQ. This CDR3 is 14 amino acids long. CDR3 region: CASSLGQGVYEQFF. The DNA of the CDR3 is TGCGCCAGCAGCTTGGGACAGGGGGTCTATGAGCAGTTCTTC.

In this sample, this clone turned up a few times. This chain connects TRBV20-1 to TRBJ2-7, with 7 bases that match TRBD2. V lost 3 bases, J lost 4 bases, and 3 bases stayed unmatched. This CDR3 spans 12 amino acids. Germline lookup yields CDR1 DFQATT and CDR2 SNEGSKA (reference sequence). The CDR3 bases are TGCAGTGCTAGCGGGAGGAGGTACGAGCAGTACTTC. This codes for CSASGRRYEQYF.

This clone was observed at least ten times. V usage is TRBV19 and J usage is TRBJ1-6; 9 bases are a match to TRBD1. This CDR3 has 14 residues. After removal of 3 bases from V and 10 bases from J, the junction contained 4 bases not matched to a gene. Germline lookup yields CDR1 LNHDA and CDR2 SQIVND (reference sequence). In nucleotides, the CDR3 is TGTGCCAGTAGTATTGGGACAGGGCCCTCACCCCTCCACTTT. It yields the protein CASSIGTGPSPLHF.

Many counts were recorded for this clone. The V and J genes are TRBV7-9 and TRBJ2-5, with 7 nucleotides matching TRBD2. V trimming: 6 bases; J trimming: 1 base; junction bases outside the gene matches: 2. Germline CDR1 SEHNR, CDR2 FQNEAQ (reference sequence). The CDR3 is made up of 13 amino acids. Written as DNA, the CDR3 is TGTGCCAGCAGGCGGGAGCCCCAAGAGACCCAGTACTTC. Amino acids: CASRREPQETQYF.

The chain joins TRBV7-8 to TRBJ1-3; 7 bases fit TRBD1. The CDR3 sequence is 13 residues long. CDR1 is SGHVS, CDR2 FQNEAQ, per germline. The V segment lost 11 bases and the J segment 2 bases; nucleotides outside the gene matches: 6. The CDR3: CARQGPAGNTIYF. CDR3 coding DNA: TGTGCCCGACAGGGACCAGCTGGAAACACCATATATTTT.

This clone was recorded at least ten times. This chain connects TRBV5-6 to TRBJ1-1, with D hard to call. Trimming took 1 base from V and 3 from J, leaving 7 bases between them. Germline CDR1 reads SGHDT; CDR2 reads YYEEEE. The CDR3 totals 13 residues. The CDR3 nucleotides read TGTGCCAGCAGCTTGATCGAGGACACTGAAGCTTTCTTT. Amino acid sequence: CASSLIEDTEAFF.

This clone has more than one count but fewer than ten. The chain links TRBV6-1 to TRBJ1-4; 7 bases fit TRBD1. The J segment lost 3 bases and the V segment lost 6 bases, leaving 4 bases of the junction unmatched. The CDR3 contains 14 residues. Germline CDR1 and CDR2: MNHNS and SASEGT. Here the CDR3 reads CASRPQGANEKLFF. DNA for the CDR3: TGTGCCAGCAGGCCTCAGGGGGCTAATGAAAAACTGTTTTTT.

Notes on this clone: The CDR3 end shows no conserved phenylalanine or tryptophan, and so a read error is likely. The genes are TRBV7-2 and TRBJ1-1; TRBD1 might be the D (6 bases). Germline CDR1 reads SGHTA; CDR2 reads FQGNSA. This CDR3 has 14 residues. CDR3 protein: CASGHREVATGAFS. Written as DNA, the CDR3 is TGTGCCAGCGGCCACAGGGAAGTAGCCACTGGAGCTTTCTCT.

V is TRBV5-8 and J is TRBJ2-7, with 7 bases that match TRBD2. Germline values: CDR1 SGHTS, CDR2 YDEGEE. V shed 6 bases, J shed 0 bases, and the junction held 12 bases outside the gene matches. This CDR3 is 16 amino acids long. CDR3 region: CASTIPGGSASYEQYF. DNA for the CDR3: TGTGCCAGCACCATCCCCGGGGGGAGTGCCTCCTACGAGCAGTACTTC. Supplemented by reference TRBV5-8 and TRBJ2-7, the full variable domain reads EAGVTQSPTHLIKTRGQQATLRCSPISGHTSVYWYQQALGLGLQFLLWYDEGEERNRGNFPPRFSGRQFPNYSSELNVNALELEDSALYLCASTIPGGSASYEQYFGPGTRLTVT.

This clone was counted at least ten times. V usage is TRBV6-1 and J usage is TRBJ1-1; D remains ambiguous. The CDR3 loop spans 13 amino acids. With 4 bases removed from V and 1 base from J, the gap between germline ends came to 7 bases. The V gene's germline CDR1 is MNHNS and CDR2 SASEGT. The CDR3 loop is CASSGGPNTEAFF. CDR3 coding DNA: TGTGCCAGCAGTGGTGGGCCGAACACTGAAGCTTTCTTT.

The chain combines TRBV28 with TRBJ1-2, with D maybe TRBD1 (5 bases). Germline V gene data show CDR1 as MDHEN and CDR2 as SYDVKM. Trimming stripped 7 bases from V and 4 bases from J, with 13 bases between. The CDR3 spans 13 residues. CDR3 in DNA: TGTGCCAGCACGGGGGGAATTAGCTATGGCTACACCTTC. This codes for CASTGGISYGYTF.